Described below is a single TCR beta chain sequence and its context. This CDR3 has 14 residues. The V segment lost 8 bases and the J segment 6 bases; nucleotides outside the gene matches: 11. Germline CDR1 and CDR2: LNHDA and SQIVND (reference sequence). Amplification from RNA transcripts yielded the TCR beta CDR3 regions. Second-round multiplex PCR followed a first-round RT-PCR using HTBI primers. TCRdb redid the calling of the multiplex PCR reads with MiXCR, one entry per CDR3 protein. The repertoire consists of more than 300,000 distinct CDR3 sequences, with about 18% occurring once and the leading ten covering approximately 2.4%. This entry comes from a study of Graves' ophthalmopathy and Graves' hyperthyroidism.

This sequence was found in an adult woman with stable Graves' hyperthyroidism. This chain connects TRBV19 to TRBJ1-1, with TRBD1 identical over 8 bases. Sequenced sample: peripheral blood. The CDR3 DNA sequence: TGTGCCAGTCTCCCCCAGGGGGCCTGGGCTGAAGCTTTCTTT. Protein: CASLPQGAWAEAFF.